This TCR beta chain was sequenced during a study of blood T cells in healthy people across ages. Extraction of total RNA produced a minimum of 5 micrograms from each sample. The authors ran a second PCR of roughly 6 to 11 cycles using a sample-barcoded 5' primer and a J-beta primer mix. From each sample, at least 2.5 million paired-end reads containing CDR3 were obtained. TCRdb called the 5' RACE reads again in MiXCR, with one record for every CDR3 protein. In the table there are about 1.4 million distinct CDR3 sequences, approximately 59% of which are singletons. This CDR3 is 14 amino acids long. The junction had 6 bases not matched to a gene; V was cut back by 6 bases and J by 3 bases. CDR1 and CDR2 from the germline V gene are MNHEY and SVGEGT. Study outcomes and limitations: When set beside aged donors, long-lived donors presented more naive CD4+ cells and higher diversity.

A word on this clonotype: What it binds is not known.

This chain uses TRBV6-2 or TRBV6-3 with TRBJ1-2; TRBD1 matches at 8 bases. Sequencing used blood. This receptor was taken from a man aged 18 to 30 in good health. The DNA of the CDR3 is TGTGCCAGCAGAGCGACAGGGGAAGACTATGGCTACACCTTC. It specifies CASRATGEDYGYTF.